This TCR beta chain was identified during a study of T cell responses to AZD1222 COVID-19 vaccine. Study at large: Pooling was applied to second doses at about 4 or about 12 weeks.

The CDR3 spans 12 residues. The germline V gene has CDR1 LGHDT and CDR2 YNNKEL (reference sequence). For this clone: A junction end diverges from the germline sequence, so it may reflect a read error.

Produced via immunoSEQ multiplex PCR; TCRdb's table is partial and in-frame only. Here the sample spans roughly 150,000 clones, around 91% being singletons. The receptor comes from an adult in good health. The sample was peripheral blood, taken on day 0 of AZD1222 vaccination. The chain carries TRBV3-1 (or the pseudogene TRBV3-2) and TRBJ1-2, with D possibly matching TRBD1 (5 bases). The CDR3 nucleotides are TGTGCCAGCAGCCCGGGGGGGAGGACGGCAGCCTTC. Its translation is CASSPGGRTAAF.